This T cell receptor beta chain appears in the sequencing data of a study of shared clonotypes between healthy human individuals. Study-wide background: The cohort had two women and a few men, ages 18 to 49.

This clone was picked up a small number of times. What it binds is unknown. Unmatched junction bases numbered 9, after V lost 2 bases and J lost 6 bases. The CDR3 has 15 amino acids. Germline CDR1 and CDR2: SGDLS and YYNGEE. Study observations and caveats: Clonotype sharing across several donors was observed for around 5% of naive CD4 clonotypes.

Source study methods: Filtering differed for immunoSEQ, which gave only junction sequences without quality scores. The data were produced by immunoSEQ multiplex PCR, yet TCRdb's version contains in-frame clones alone and is incomplete. V, J and clone size are taken as reported in that table, and D and trimming were inferred from the DNA itself. The sample consists of about 770,000 clones, roughly two thirds of them appearing once. This chain connects TRBV9 to TRBJ2-3, with 7 nucleotides matching TRBD1. The source is a woman aged 25-40 years in good health. The source material was memory CD4+ T cells sorted from blood. Subset given: CD45RA-negative fraction. CDR3 in amino acids: CASSVMDRWEDTQYF. As DNA, the CDR3 is TGTGCCAGCAGCGTTATGGACAGGTGGGAGGATACGCAGTATTTT.